These 25 T cell receptor beta chains came from one sample sequenced in a study of T cell responses to AZD1222 COVID-19 vaccine. TCRdb keeps only in-frame clones here, not all; method: immunoSEQ multiplex PCR. Seen here are fewer than 200,000 clones, approximately 94% observed once, and the top ten hold roughly 4%. The material was peripheral blood, obtained 28 days after the second dose of the MenACWY control vaccine. Receptors were obtained from an adult who received the MenACWY meningococcal vaccine as a control.

The chain couples TRBV7-2 to TRBJ2-2; TRBD2 matches at 9 bases. The CDR3 is 18 amino acids. The V segment lost 7 bases and the J segment 4 bases; nucleotides outside the gene matches: 16. The germline V gene has CDR1 SGHTA and CDR2 FQGNSA. CDR3: CASNPQGSGSLGTGELFF. As DNA, the CDR3 is TGTGCCAGCAACCCTCAGGGTAGCGGGAGCCTGGGCACCGGGGAGCTGTTTTTT.

V is TRBV6-2 or TRBV6-3 and J is TRBJ1-2; no firm D call. With 2 bases removed from V and 6 bases from J, the gap between germline ends came to 13 bases. Germline CDR1 reads MNHEY; CDR2 reads SVGEGT. CDR3 length: 14 residues. CDR3 coding DNA: TGTGCCAGCAGTTACCGCCCGGAGGGTCATGGCTACACCTTC. Protein product: CASSYRPEGHGYTF.

In nucleotides, the CDR3 is TGCGCCAGCAGTGATAGCGGGATGGGTAGAACAGATACGCAGTATTTT. Translated: CASSDSGMGRTDTQYF. The chain recombines TRBV10-1 with TRBJ2-3; 8 nucleotides line up with TRBD2. The CDR3 has 16 amino acids. Germline trimming cut 3 bases from V and 3 bases from J; bases unmatched to any gene: 8. Germline V CDR1 and CDR2: WNHNN, SYGVQD (reference sequence).

This rearrangement joins TRBV18 to TRBJ2-5, with 7 bases aligning to TRBD1. The V gene end was trimmed by 3 bases and the J gene end by 5 bases; junction bases not matched to a gene: 9. There are 15 residues in the CDR3. Germline V gene data show CDR1 as KGHSH and CDR2 as LQKENI. CDR3 nucleotide sequence: TGTGCCAGCTCACCTTCTAGGGGGCTGATGGAGACCCAGTACTTC. This gives the protein CASSPSRGLMETQYF.

J is TRBJ1-2 and V is TRBV4-1, with D possibly being TRBD1 (5 bases). Trimming cost V 4 bases and J 4 bases, with 19 bases left between them. This CDR3 spans 16 amino acids. Germline CDR1 is MGHRA and CDR2 is YSYEKL. The CDR3 bases are TGCGCCAGCAGCCCTCGGGGGAGGACCAAAGTCTATGGCTACACCTTC. Its protein is CASSPRGRTKVYGYTF.

The V and J genes are TRBV27 and TRBJ2-3; D is perhaps TRBD2 (7 bases). CDR1 is MNHEY, CDR2 SMNVEV, per germline (reference sequence). CDR3 size: 18 residues. Between the trimmed V and J ends, which lost 1 base and 4 bases, there was a span of 21 bases. CDR3 amino acids: CASSLLSLGRGRADTQYF. In DNA, the CDR3 is TGTGCCAGCAGTTTATTAAGTCTTGGGAGGGGGAGAGCAGATACGCAGTATTTT.

The J gene is TRBJ2-7, the V gene TRBV6-2 or TRBV6-3, with 11 nucleotides matching TRBD2. The V segment lost 2 bases and the J segment 9 bases; nucleotides outside the gene matches: 12. The CDR3 sequence is 16 residues long. Germline CDR1 reads MNHEY; CDR2 reads SVGEGT. The CDR3 protein is CASSYPRTSGRHVQYF. In DNA form, the CDR3 reads TGTGCCAGCAGTTACCCTAGGACTAGCGGGCGGCATGTGCAGTACTTC.

This chain links TRBV11-2 with TRBJ2-7; D is possibly TRBD2 (7 bases). Germline V lookup: CDR1 SGHAT, CDR2 FQNNGV. Trimming pared 4 bases from V and 3 bases from J, leaving 16 bases between. The CDR3 is made up of 15 amino acids. The CDR3 sequence is CASSWGGGQNYEQYF. The CDR3 DNA sequence: TGTGCCAGCAGCTGGGGGGGCGGGCAAAACTACGAGCAGTACTTC.

This clone was recorded once. The V call is TRBV6-2 or TRBV6-3, the J call TRBJ1-5, with D possibly TRBD1 on 6 matching bases. Trimming stripped 4 bases from V and 0 bases from J, with 19 bases between. CDR3 length equals 18 residues. Germline V CDR1 and CDR2: MNHEY, SVGEGT. The CDR3 loop is CASSFDPGQLNSNQPQHF. The DNA of the CDR3 is TGTGCCAGCAGTTTCGACCCGGGACAACTGAATAGCAATCAGCCCCAGCATTTT.

This clone was detected only a few times. This chain's CDR3 is CASSSSGSILGYTF. CDR3 in DNA: TGTGCCAGCAGCTCTTCCGGCAGCATCCTTGGCTACACCTTC. The rearrangement links TRBV7-9 to TRBJ1-2; unclear D gene. This CDR3 region has 14 residues. V gave up 4 bases and J gave up 7 bases, with 16 bases separating them. Germline loops: CDR1 SEHNR, CDR2 FQNEAQ (reference sequence).

The J gene is TRBJ2-1, the V gene TRBV11-2; 8 nucleotides align to TRBD1. CDR1 and CDR2 from the germline V gene are SGHAT and FQNNGV. V was pared by 2 bases and J by 5 bases, with 5 bases of the junction left unmatched. This CDR3 has 15 residues. The chain's CDR3 is CASSLQGASDNEQFF. Written as DNA, the CDR3 is TGTGCCAGCAGCTTACAGGGGGCGTCGGACAATGAGCAGTTCTTC.

The rearrangement joins TRBV5-4 to TRBJ2-5; D call uncertain. Germline V gene data show CDR1 as SGHNT and CDR2 as YYREEE (reference sequence). The CDR3 loop spans 15 amino acids. Trimming took off 8 bases at V and 4 bases at J, with 21 bases between the two ends. This CDR3 is CASTALVTEPETQYF. The CDR3 region has the DNA TGTGCCAGTACAGCTTTGGTAACGGAACCAGAGACCCAGTACTTC. The whole variable domain, remainder taken from reference TRBV5-4 and TRBJ2-5, is ETGVTQSPTHLIKTRGQQVTLRCSSQSGHNTVSWYQQALGQGPQFIFQYYREEENGRGNFPPRFSGLQFPNYSSELNVNALELDDSALYLCASTALVTEPETQYFGPGTRLLVL.

The chain links TRBV9 to TRBJ2-1; 14 bases match TRBD2. Trimming removed 3 bases from V and 8 bases from J; junction bases left unmatched: 7. The CDR3 has 16 amino acids. Looked up from germline, CDR1 is SGDLS and CDR2 is YYNGEE. DNA of the CDR3: TGTGCCAGCAGCGGACTAGCGGGAGGGCCGGGCGATGAGCAGTTCTTC. The encoded protein is CASSGLAGGPGDEQFF.

In this sample, this clone turned up once. The chain links TRBV11-3 to TRBJ2-5; 8 bases are a match to TRBD2. V gave up 5 bases and J gave up 5 bases; unmatched junction bases: 13. This CDR3 is 16 amino acids long. The germline CDR1 and CDR2 sequences are SGHNT and YENEEA. The CDR3 DNA follows: TGTGCCAGCAGCCCATTTAGAGCGGGAGTCGGGGAGACCCAGTACTTC. This encodes CASSPFRAGVGETQYF.

The rearrangement joins TRBV18 to TRBJ2-1; D is undetermined. Per germline, CDR1 KGHSH and CDR2 LQKENI. The V and J ends lost 2 bases and 8 bases respectively, with 4 bases between them. The CDR3 sequence is 11 residues long. In DNA form, the CDR3 reads TGTGCCAGCTCACCAGGGTATGAGCAGTTCTTC. This encodes CASSPGYEQFF.

In this sample, this clone turned up once. The sample contains more than one DNA sequence encoding this CDR3. V gene TRBV7-2 combines with J gene TRBJ2-1; 9 bases are a match to TRBD2. The CDR3 extends over 15 amino acids. Germline lookup yields CDR1 SGHTA and CDR2 FQGNSA. The trim removed 0 bases at V and 7 bases at J, leaving 4 bases unmatched. In DNA, the CDR3 is TGTGCCAGCAGCTTAGCTAGCGGGAGATCTAATGAGCAGTTCTTC. It yields the protein CASSLASGRSNEQFF.

The chain has TRBV12-5 and TRBJ2-1, with 13 bases matching TRBD2. There are 17 residues in the CDR3. Germline lookup yields CDR1 LGHNT and CDR2 FRNRAP. The V segment lost 0 bases and the J segment 9 bases; nucleotides outside the gene matches: 8. CDR3 residues: CASGLVIGTSGISEQFF. CDR3 coding DNA: TGTGCTAGTGGTTTGGTAATAGGGACTAGCGGGATTAGTGAGCAGTTCTTC.

The chain has TRBV11-3 and TRBJ2-1; 8 nucleotides agree with TRBD2. The V and J ends lost 0 bases and 8 bases, in that order; junction bases with no gene match: 9. The CDR3 sequence is 16 residues long. Germline CDR1 SGHNT, CDR2 YENEEA. CDR3 nucleotides: TGTGCCAGCAGCTTAGATCTGGGGGCCGGGGGGGATGAGCAGTTCTTC. Translation gives CASSLDLGAGGDEQFF.

The chain links TRBV14 to TRBJ1-1; D not certain. The CDR3 has 15 amino acids. V dropped 4 bases and J dropped 1 base, with 13 bases sitting between them. Germline V lookup: CDR1 SGHDN, CDR2 FVKESK. CDR3 sequence (DNA): TGTGCCAGCAGCCGAACGACGAAGGAGAACACTGAAGCTTTCTTT. Translation gives CASSRTTKENTEAFF. Filled out from reference TRBV14 and TRBJ1-1, the complete variable domain reads EAGVTQFPSHSVIEKGQTVTLRCDPISGHDNLYWYRRVMGKEIKFLLHFVKESKQDESGMPNNRFLAERTGGTYSTLKVQPAELEDSGVYFCASSRTTKENTEAFFGQGTRLTVV.

This clone is a singleton in its sample. The chain combines TRBV7-9 with TRBJ1-1; D is unclear. The CDR3 totals 12 residues. Germline V gene lookup returns CDR1 SEHNR and CDR2 FQNEAQ (reference sequence). Deletions cut 1 base from V and 8 bases from J, with 8 bases between. CDR3 sequence: CASSLVSAEAFF. The DNA of the CDR3 is TGTGCCAGCAGCTTAGTGTCTGCCGAAGCTTTCTTT.

The genes are TRBV7-2 and TRBJ1-1; D may be TRBD1 (6 bases). This CDR3 has 15 amino acids. CDR1 is SGHTA and CDR2 is FQGNSA in the germline V gene. V was trimmed by 2 bases and J by 0 bases, leaving 10 bases between them. The CDR3 DNA reads TGTGCCAGCAGCTTACAAGACAGGATGAACACTGAAGCTTTCTTT. It translates to CASSLQDRMNTEAFF.

The J gene is TRBJ2-1, the V gene TRBV5-1, with no clear D. CDR3 length: 18 amino acids. The V end was cut by 0 bases, the J end by 4 bases, with 20 bases between. Germline loops: CDR1 SGHRS, CDR2 YFSETQ. CDR3 protein: CASSLGPTGLGRYNEQFF. Here the CDR3 DNA reads TGCGCCAGCAGCTTGGGGCCAACCGGCCTAGGCCGTTACAATGAGCAGTTCTTC.

This rearrangement joins TRBV29-1 to TRBJ2-1, with D possibly being TRBD2 (6 bases). V dropped 5 bases and J dropped 0 bases, with 11 bases sitting between them. CDR1 SQVTM and CDR2 ANQGSEA come from the germline V gene. The CDR3 runs 14 residues. The CDR3 loop reads CSVYGRPSYNEQFF. The CDR3 DNA reads TGCAGCGTTTACGGGAGACCCTCCTACAATGAGCAGTTCTTC.

The chain employs TRBV30 and TRBJ2-1; TRBD2 aligns across 11 bases. Trimming took 4 bases from V and 7 from J; bases not matched to a gene: 12. The CDR3 runs 16 residues. Germline values: CDR1 GTSNPN, CDR2 SVGIG (reference sequence). CDR3 bases: TGTGCCTGGAATAGAATAGCGGGAGGGCCGAGGAATGAGCAGTTCTTC. It yields the protein CAWNRIAGGPRNEQFF. Supplemented by reference TRBV30 and TRBJ2-1, the full variable domain reads SQTIHQWPATLVQPVGSPLSLECTVEGTSNPNLYWYRQAAGRGLQLLFYSVGIGQISSEVPQNLSASRPQDRQFILSSKKLLLSDSGFYLCAWNRIAGGPRNEQFFGPGTRLTVL.

This rearrangement joins TRBV27 to TRBJ1-2, with D tentatively TRBD1 (5 bases). This CDR3 comprises 17 residues. CDR1 and CDR2 (germline): MNHEY, SMNVEV (reference sequence). V was shortened by 0 bases and J by 1 base, with 15 bases between the two germline ends. CDR3 nucleotides: TGTGCCAGCAGTTTATCCGTTGCAGGGATGGGTAACTATGGCTACACCTTC. Translated, it gives CASSLSVAGMGNYGYTF.